The entry below describes one TCR beta chain. Germline V gene sequence: CDR1 SGHAT, CDR2 FQNNGV. Trimming took off 6 bases at V and 3 bases at J, with 17 bases between the two ends. This CDR3 contains 15 residues. The record originates from a study of T cell responses to AZD1222 COVID-19 vaccine. Sequencing used immunoSEQ multiplex PCR; TCRdb keeps in-frame clones, though not all of them. The sample holds roughly 120,000 clones, about 92% seen once. The origin of this receptor is an adult in good health. This chain joins TRBV11-2 and TRBJ1-2; D might be TRBD1 (5 bases). Sequenced here: peripheral blood, sampled on day 0 of AZD1222 vaccination. The CDR3 loop reads CASSSLSEGHYGYTF. Here the CDR3 DNA reads TGTGCCAGCAGTTCCTTGTCCGAGGGGCACTATGGCTACACCTTC.